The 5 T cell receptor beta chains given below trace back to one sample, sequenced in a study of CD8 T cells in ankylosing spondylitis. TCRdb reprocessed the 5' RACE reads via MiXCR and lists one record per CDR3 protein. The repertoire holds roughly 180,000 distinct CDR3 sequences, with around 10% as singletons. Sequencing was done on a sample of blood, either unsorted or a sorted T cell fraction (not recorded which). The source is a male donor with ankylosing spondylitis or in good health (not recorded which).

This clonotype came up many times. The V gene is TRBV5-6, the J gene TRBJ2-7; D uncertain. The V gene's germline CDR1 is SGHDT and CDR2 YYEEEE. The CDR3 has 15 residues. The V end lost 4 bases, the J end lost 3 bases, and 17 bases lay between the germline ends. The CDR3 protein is CASSPFPSDLYEQYF. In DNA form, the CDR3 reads TGTGCCAGCAGCCCTTTCCCGTCAGACCTCTACGAGCAGTACTTC.

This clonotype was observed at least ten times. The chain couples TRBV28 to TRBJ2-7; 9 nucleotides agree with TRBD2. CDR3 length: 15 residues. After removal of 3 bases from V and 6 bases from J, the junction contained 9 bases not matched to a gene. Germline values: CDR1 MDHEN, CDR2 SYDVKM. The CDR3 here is CASSFAGGSNFEQYF. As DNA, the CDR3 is TGTGCCAGCAGTTTTGCGGGAGGGAGCAATTTCGAGCAGTACTTC.

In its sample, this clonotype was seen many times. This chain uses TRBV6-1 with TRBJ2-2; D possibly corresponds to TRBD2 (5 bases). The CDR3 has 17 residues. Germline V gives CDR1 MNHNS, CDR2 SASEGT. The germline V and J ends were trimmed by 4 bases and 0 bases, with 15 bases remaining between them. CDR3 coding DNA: TGTGCCAGCAGTGCGGGGATCGCCTTACCGAACACCGGGGAGCTGTTTTTT. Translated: CASSAGIALPNTGELFF.

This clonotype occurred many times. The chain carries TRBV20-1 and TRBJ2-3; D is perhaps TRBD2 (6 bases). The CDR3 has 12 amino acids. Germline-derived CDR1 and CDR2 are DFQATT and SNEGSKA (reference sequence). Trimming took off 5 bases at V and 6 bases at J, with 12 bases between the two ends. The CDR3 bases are TGCAGTGCTCCCTGGGCGGGGGATACGCAGTATTTT. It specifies CSAPWAGDTQYF.

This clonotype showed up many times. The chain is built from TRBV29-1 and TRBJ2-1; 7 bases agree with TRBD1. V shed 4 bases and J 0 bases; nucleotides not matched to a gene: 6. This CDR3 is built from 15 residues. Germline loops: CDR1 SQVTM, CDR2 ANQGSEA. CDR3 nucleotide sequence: TGCAGCGTTGGATCTGCAGGGGGCTCCTACAATGAGCAGTTCTTC. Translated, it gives CSVGSAGGSYNEQFF.